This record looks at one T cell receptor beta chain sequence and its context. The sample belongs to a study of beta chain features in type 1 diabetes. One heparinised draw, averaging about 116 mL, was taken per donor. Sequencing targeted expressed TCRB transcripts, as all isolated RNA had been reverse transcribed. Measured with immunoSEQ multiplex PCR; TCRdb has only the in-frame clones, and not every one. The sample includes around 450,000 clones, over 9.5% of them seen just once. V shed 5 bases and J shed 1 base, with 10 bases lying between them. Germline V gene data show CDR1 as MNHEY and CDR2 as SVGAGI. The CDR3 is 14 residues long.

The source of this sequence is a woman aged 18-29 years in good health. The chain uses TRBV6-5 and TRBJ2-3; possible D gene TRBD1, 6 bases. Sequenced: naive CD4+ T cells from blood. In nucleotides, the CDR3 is TGTGCCAGCAGTACTAACAGGGGCACAGATACGCAGTATTTT. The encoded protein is CASSTNRGTDTQYF.